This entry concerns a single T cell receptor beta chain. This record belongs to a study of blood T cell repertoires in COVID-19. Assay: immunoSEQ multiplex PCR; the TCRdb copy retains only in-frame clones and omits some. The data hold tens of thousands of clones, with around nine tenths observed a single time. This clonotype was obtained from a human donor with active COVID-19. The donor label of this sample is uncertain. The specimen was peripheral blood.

CDR3 nucleotides: TGTGCCAGTAGTCGTCTCGTAGCGAGCTCCTACAATGAGCAGTTCTTC. Translated: CASSRLVASSYNEQFF. V usage is TRBV19 and J usage is TRBJ2-1, with a tentative D call TRBD2 (5 bases). CDR1 and CDR2 from the germline V gene are LNHDA and SQIVND (reference sequence). The CDR3 is made up of 16 amino acids. The germline V and J ends were trimmed by 5 bases and 0 bases, with 14 bases remaining between them.